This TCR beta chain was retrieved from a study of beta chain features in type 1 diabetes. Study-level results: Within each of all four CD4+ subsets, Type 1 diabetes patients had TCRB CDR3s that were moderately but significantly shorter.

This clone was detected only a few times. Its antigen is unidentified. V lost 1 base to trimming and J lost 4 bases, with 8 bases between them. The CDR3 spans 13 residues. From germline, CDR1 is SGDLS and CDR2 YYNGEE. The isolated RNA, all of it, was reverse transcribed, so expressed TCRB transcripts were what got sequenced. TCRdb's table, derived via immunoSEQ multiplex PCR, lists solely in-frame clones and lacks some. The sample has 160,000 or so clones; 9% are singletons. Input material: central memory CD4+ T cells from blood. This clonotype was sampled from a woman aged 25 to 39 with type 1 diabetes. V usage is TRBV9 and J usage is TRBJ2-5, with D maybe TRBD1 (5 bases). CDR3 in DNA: TGTGCCAGCAGCGTAATGCAGGGAGAGACCCAGTACTTC. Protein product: CASSVMQGETQYF.